This T cell receptor beta chain emerged from a study of cytomegalovirus exposure and HLA in healthy donors. The study's findings and limits: Earlier results showed most TCR beta V segments being productive about 87% or about 30% of the time. The authors listed 150 to 200 TCR beta chains as cytomegalovirus-associated. Confirmation was obtained in vitro that a few CMV-associated chains are specific for CMV antigens. Several of the most significant clusters appeared, in a later analysis, to be linked to common viral pathogens.

As concerns this clone: Antigen specificity is unknown.

PCR employed 60 Vbeta and 13 Jbeta primers. Method: immunoSEQ multiplex PCR; TCRdb's copy keeps in-frame clones and lacks some. The sample records 95,000 to 150,000 clones, 80% to 85% being singletons. Material for sequencing was PBMCs. The sequence came from a man aged 30-40 years in good health and CMV-seronegative.

CDR3 DNA: TGTGCCAGCAGCGCACCAGCACGGCCCCGGGATGGCTACACCTTC. Encoded protein: CASSAPARPRDGYTF. The chain joins TRBV9 to TRBJ1-2, with D unclear. Between the trimmed V and J ends, which lost 3 bases and 6 bases, there was a span of 18 bases. The CDR3 is made up of 15 amino acids. The germline V gene encodes CDR1 SGDLS and CDR2 YYNGEE.